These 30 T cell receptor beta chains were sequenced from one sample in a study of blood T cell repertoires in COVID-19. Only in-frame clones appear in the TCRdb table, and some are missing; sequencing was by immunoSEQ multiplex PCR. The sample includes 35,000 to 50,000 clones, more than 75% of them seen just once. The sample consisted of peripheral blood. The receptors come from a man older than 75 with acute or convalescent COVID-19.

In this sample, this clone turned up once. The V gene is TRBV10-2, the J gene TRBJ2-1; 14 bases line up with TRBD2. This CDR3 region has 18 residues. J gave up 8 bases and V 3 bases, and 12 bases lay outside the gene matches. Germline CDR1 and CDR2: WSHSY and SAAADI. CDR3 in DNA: TGCGCCAGCAGTGACAATATAGGAAGGACTAGCGGGGGGTATGAGCAGTTCTTC. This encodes CASSDNIGRTSGGYEQFF.

The CDR3 here is CSVAAGYQETQYF. The DNA for the CDR3 is TGCAGCGTTGCGGCGGGGTACCAAGAGACCCAGTACTTC. The V gene is TRBV29-1, the J gene TRBJ2-5, with D possibly matching TRBD2 (6 bases). V dropped 4 bases and J dropped 0 bases, with 9 bases sitting between them. Germline-derived CDR1 and CDR2 are SQVTM and ANQGSEA. This CDR3 contains 13 residues.

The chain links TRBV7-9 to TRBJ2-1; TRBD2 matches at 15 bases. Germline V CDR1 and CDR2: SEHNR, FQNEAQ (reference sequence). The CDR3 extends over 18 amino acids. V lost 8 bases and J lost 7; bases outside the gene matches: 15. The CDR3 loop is CASRRGLRTSGGENEQFF. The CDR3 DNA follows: TGTGCCAGCCGCAGGGGACTCCGGACTAGCGGGGGGGAAAATGAGCAGTTCTTC.

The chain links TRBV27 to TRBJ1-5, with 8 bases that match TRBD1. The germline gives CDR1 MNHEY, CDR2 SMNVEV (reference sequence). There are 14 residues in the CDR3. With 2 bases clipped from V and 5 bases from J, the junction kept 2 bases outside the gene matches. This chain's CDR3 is CASSLNRGYQPQHF. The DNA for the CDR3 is TGTGCCAGCAGTTTAAACAGGGGGTATCAGCCCCAGCATTTT.

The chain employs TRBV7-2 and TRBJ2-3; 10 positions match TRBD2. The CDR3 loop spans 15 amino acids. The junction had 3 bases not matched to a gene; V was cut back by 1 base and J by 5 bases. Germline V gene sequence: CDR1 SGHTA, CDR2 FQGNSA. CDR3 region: CASSLELAGGDTQYF. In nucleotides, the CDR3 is TGTGCCAGCAGCTTAGAGTTAGCGGGGGGAGATACGCAGTATTTT.

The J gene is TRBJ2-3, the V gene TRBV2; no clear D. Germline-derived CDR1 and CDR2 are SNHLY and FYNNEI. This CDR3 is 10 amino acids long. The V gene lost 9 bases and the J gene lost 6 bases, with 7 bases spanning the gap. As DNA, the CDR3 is TGTGCCAGTAGATTCGATACGCAGTATTTT. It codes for CASRFDTQYF.

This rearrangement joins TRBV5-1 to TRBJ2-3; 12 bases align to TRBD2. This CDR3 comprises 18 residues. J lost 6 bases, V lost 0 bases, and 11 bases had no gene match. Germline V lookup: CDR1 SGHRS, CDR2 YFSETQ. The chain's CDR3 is CASSLGPSGGDRADTQYF. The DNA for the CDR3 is TGCGCCAGCAGCTTGGGTCCTAGCGGGGGGGATCGAGCGGATACGCAGTATTTT.

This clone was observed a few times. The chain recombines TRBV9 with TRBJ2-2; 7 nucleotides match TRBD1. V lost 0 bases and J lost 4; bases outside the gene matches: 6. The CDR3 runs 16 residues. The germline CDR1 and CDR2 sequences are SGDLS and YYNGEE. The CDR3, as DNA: TGTGCCAGCAGCGTAGTCAGTCAGGGGGTCACCGGGGAGCTGTTTTTT. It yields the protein CASSVVSQGVTGELFF.

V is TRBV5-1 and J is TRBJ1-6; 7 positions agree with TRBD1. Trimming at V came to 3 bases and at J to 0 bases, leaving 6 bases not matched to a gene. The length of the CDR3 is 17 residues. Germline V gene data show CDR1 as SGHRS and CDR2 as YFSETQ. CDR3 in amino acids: CASSWGTESSYNSPLHF. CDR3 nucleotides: TGCGCCAGCAGCTGGGGGACAGAAAGCTCCTATAATTCACCCCTCCACTTT.

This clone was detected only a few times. This chain's CDR3 is CASRRPLQRGLTSTDTQYF. CDR3 in DNA: TGTGCCAGCAGGAGGCCCCTCCAGCGGGGGCTAACTAGCACAGATACGCAGTATTTT. This sequence joins TRBV27 and TRBJ2-3, with 8 bases fitting TRBD2. This CDR3 has 19 residues. Looked up from germline, CDR1 is MNHEY and CDR2 is SMNVEV (reference sequence). The junction had 17 bases not matched to a gene; V was cut back by 6 bases and J by 0 bases.

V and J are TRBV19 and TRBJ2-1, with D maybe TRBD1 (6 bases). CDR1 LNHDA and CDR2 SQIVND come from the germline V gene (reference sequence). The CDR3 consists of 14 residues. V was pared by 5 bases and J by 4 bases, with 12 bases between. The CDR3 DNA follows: TGTGCCAGTAGTTCCGGGACACAATACAATGAGCAGTTCTTC. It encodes CASSSGTQYNEQFF. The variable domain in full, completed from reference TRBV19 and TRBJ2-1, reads DGGITQSPKYLFRKEGQNVTLSCEQNLNHDAMYWYRQDPGQGLRLIYYSQIVNDFQKGDIAEGYSVSREKKESFPLTVTSAQKNPTAFYLCASSSGTQYNEQFFGPGTRLTVL.

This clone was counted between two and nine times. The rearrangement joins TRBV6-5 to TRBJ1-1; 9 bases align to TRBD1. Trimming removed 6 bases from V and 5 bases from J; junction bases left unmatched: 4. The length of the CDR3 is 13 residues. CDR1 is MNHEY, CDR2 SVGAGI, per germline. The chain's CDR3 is CASRGTGTTEAFF. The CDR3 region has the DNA TGTGCCAGCAGGGGGACAGGGACGACTGAAGCTTTCTTT.

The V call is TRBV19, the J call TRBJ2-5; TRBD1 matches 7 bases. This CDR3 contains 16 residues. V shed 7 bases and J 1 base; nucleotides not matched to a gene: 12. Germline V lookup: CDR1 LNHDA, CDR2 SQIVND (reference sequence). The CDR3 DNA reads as TGTGCCAGTATTTGGGGCAGGGGGTCGGTCCAAGAGACCCAGTACTTC. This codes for CASIWGRGSVQETQYF.

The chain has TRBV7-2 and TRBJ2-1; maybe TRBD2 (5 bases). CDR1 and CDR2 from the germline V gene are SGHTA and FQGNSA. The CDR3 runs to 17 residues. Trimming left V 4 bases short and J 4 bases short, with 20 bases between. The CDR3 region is CASSSIWAGPSYNEQFF. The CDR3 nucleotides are TGTGCCAGCAGCTCGATTTGGGCGGGCCCGTCTTACAATGAGCAGTTCTTC.

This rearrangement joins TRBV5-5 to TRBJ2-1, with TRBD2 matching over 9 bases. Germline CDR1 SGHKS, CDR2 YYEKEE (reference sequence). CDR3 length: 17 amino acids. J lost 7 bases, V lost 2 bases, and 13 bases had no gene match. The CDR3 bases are TGTGCCAGCAGCTTAGAGGTTGGCGGGGGGGCGTCGAATGAGCAGTTCTTC. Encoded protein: CASSLEVGGGASNEQFF.

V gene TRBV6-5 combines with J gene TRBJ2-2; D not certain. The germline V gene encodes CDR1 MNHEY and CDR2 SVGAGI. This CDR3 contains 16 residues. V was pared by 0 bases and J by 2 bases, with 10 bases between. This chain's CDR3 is CASSYSMGTNTGELFF. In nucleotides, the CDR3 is TGTGCCAGCAGTTACTCTATGGGCACAAACACCGGGGAGCTGTTTTTT.

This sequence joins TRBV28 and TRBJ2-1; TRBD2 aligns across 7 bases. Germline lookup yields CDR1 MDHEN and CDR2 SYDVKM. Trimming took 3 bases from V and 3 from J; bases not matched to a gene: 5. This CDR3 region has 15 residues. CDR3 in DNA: TGTGCCAGCAGTTTCGTCGCGGGAGTCTACAATGAGCAGTTCTTC. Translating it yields CASSFVAGVYNEQFF.

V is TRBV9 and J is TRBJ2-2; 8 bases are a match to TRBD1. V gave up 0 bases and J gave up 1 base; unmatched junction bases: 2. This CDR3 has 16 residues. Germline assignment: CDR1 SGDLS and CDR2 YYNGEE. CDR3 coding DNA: TGTGCCAGCAGCGTAGCAGGGGGCGAGAACACCGGGGAGCTGTTTTTT. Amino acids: CASSVAGGENTGELFF.

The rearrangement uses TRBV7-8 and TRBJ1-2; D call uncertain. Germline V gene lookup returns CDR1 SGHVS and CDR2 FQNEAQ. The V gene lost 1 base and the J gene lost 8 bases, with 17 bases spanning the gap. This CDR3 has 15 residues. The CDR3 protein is CASSLGTGVAGGYTF. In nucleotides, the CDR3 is TGTGCCAGCAGCTTAGGCACCGGGGTCGCGGGCGGCTACACCTTC.

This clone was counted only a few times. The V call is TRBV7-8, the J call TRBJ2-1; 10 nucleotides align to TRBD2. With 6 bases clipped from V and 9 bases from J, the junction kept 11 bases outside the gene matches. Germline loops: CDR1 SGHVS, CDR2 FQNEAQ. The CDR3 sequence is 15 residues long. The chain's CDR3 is CASSPALAGLSEQFF. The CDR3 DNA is TGTGCCAGCAGTCCCGCACTAGCGGGACTTAGTGAGCAGTTCTTC. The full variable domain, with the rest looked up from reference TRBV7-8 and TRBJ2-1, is GAGVSQSPRYKVAKRGQDVALRCDPISGHVSLFWYQQALGQGPEFLTYFQNEAQLDKSGLPSDRFFAERPEGSVSTLKIQRTQQEDSAVYLCASSPALAGLSEQFFGPGTRLTVL.

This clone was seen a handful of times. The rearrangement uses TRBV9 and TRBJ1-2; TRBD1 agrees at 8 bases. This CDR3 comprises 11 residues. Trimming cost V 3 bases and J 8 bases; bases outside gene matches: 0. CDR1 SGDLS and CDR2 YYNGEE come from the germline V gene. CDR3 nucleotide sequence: TGTGCCAGCAGCGGGGACAGGGGCTACACCTTC. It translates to CASSGDRGYTF.

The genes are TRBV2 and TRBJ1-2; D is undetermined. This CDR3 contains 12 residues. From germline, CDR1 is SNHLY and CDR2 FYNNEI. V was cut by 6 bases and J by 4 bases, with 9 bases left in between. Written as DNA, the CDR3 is TGTGCCAGCAGCGAGTTTATCTATGGCTACACCTTC. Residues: CASSEFIYGYTF. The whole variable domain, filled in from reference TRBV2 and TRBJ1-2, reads EPEVTQTPSHQVTQMGQEVILRCVPISNHLYFYWYRQILGQKVEFLVSFYNNEISEKSEIFDDQFSVERPDGSNFTLKIRSTKLEDSAMYFCASSEFIYGYTFGSGTRLTVV.

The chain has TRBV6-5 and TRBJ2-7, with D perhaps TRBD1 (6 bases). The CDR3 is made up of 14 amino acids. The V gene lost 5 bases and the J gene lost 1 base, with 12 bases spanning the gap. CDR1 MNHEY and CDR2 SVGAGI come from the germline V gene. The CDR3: CASSLVQGSYEQYF. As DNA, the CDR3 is TGTGCCAGCAGTCTTGTACAGGGATCCTACGAGCAGTACTTC.

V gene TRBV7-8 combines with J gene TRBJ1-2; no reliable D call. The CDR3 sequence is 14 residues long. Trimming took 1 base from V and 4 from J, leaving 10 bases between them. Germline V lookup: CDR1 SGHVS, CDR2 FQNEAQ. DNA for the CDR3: TGTGCCAGCAGCTTAGTGGACGGGGTCTATGGCTACACCTTC. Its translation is CASSLVDGVYGYTF. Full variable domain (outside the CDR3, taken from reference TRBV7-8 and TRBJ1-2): GAGVSQSPRYKVAKRGQDVALRCDPISGHVSLFWYQQALGQGPEFLTYFQNEAQLDKSGLPSDRFFAERPEGSVSTLKIQRTQQEDSAVYLCASSLVDGVYGYTFGSGTRLTVV.

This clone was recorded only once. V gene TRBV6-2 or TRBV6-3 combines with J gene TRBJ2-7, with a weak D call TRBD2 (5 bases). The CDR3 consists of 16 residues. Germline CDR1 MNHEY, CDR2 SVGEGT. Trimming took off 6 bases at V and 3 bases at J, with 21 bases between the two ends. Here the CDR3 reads CASSPPWRRTFYEQYF. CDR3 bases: TGTGCCAGCAGCCCTCCCTGGCGGAGGACCTTCTACGAGCAGTACTTC.

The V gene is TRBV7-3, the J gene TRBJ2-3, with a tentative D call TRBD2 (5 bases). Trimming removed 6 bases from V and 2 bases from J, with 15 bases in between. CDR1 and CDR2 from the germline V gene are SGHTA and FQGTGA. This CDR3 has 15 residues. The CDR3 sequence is CASSRTGISTDTQYF. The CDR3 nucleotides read TGTGCCAGCAGTCGTACCGGGATCTCCACAGATACGCAGTATTTT.

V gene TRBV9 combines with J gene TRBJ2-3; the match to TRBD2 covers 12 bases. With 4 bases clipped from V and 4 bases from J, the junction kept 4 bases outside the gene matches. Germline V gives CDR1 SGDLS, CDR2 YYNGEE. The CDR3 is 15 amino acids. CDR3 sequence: CASSTTSGGADTQYF. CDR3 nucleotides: TGTGCCAGCAGCACGACTAGCGGGGGAGCAGATACGCAGTATTTT.

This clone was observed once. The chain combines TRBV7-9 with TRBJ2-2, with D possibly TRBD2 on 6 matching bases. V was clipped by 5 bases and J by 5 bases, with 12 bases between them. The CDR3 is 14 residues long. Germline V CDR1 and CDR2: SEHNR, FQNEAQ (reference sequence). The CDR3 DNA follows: TGTGCCAGCAGCCGCGGGACTTCTACCGGGGAGCTGTTTTTT. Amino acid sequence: CASSRGTSTGELFF.

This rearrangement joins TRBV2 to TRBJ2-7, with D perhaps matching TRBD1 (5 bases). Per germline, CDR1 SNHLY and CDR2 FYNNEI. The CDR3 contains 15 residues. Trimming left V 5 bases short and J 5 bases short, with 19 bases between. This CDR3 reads CASSFIRALGDEQYF. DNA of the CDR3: TGTGCCAGCAGTTTTATCAGGGCTTTGGGTGACGAGCAGTACTTC.

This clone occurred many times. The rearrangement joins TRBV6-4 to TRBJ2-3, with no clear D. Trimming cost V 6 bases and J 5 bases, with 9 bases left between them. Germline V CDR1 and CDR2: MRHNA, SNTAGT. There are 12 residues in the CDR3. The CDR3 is CASSLERDTQYF. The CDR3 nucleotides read TGTGCCAGCAGCTTAGAGAGAGATACGCAGTATTTT.